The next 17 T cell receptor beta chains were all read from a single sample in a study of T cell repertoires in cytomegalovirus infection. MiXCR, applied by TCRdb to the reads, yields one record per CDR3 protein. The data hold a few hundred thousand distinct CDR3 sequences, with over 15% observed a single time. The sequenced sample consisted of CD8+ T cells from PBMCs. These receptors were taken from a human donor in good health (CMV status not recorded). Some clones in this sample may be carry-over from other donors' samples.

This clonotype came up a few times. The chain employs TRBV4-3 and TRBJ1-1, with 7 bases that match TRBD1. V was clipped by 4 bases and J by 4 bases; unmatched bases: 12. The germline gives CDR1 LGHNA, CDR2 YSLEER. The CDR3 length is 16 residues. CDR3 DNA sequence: TGCGCCAGCAGCCCCCAGGAGGGGGCGCGAGTCACTGAAGCTTTCTTT. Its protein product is CASSPQEGARVTEAFF.

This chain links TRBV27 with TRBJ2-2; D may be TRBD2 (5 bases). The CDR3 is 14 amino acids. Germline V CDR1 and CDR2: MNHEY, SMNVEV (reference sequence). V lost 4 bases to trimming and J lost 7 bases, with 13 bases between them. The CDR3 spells CASSSGSGIGELFF. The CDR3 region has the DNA TGTGCCAGCAGTTCCGGGTCGGGGATCGGGGAGCTGTTTTTT.

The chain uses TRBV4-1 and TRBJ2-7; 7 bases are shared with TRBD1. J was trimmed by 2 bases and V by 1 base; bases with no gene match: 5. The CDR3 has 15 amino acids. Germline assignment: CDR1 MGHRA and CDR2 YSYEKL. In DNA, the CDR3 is TGCGCCAGCAGCCAAGTAGGGACAGAGGCCTACGAGCAGTACTTC. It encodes CASSQVGTEAYEQYF.

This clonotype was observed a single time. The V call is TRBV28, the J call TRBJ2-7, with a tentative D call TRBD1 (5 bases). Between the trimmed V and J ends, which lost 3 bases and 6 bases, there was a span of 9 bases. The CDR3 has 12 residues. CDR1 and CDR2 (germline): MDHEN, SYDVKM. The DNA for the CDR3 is TGTGCCAGCAGTTTGGATACAGGCGAGCAGTACTTC. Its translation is CASSLDTGEQYF. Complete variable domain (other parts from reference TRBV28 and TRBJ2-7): DVKVTQSSRYLVKRTGEKVFLECVQDMDHENMFWYRQDPGLGLRLIYFSYDVKMKEKGDIPEGYSVSREKKERFSLILESASTNQTSMYLCASSLDTGEQYFGPGTRLTVT.

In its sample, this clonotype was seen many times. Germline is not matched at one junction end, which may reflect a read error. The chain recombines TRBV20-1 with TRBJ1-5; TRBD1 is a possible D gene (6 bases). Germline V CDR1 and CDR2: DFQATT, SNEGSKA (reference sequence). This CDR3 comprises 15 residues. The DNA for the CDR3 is TGCAGTGCCAGAGGGCCAGGGGAGGGCAATCAGCCCCAGCATTTT. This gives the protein CSARGPGEGNQPQHF.

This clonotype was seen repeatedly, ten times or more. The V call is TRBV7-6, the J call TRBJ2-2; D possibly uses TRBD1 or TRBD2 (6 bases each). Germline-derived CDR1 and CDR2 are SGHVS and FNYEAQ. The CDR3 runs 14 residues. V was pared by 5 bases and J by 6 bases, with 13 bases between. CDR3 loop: CASSLPGGPGELFF. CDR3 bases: TGTGCCAGCAGCCTACCTGGGGGGCCCGGGGAGCTGTTTTTT.

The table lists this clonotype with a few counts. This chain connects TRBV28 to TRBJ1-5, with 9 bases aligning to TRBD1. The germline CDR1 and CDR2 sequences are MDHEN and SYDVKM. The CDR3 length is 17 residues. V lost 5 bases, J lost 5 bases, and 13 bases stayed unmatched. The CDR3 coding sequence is TGTGCCAGCAGTCTCTATCGGGGGACAGGGCTTCATCAGCCCCAGCATTTT. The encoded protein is CASSLYRGTGLHQPQHF. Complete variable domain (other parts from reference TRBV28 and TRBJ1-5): DVKVTQSSRYLVKRTGEKVFLECVQDMDHENMFWYRQDPGLGLRLIYFSYDVKMKEKGDIPEGYSVSREKKERFSLILESASTNQTSMYLCASSLYRGTGLHQPQHFGDGTRLSIL.

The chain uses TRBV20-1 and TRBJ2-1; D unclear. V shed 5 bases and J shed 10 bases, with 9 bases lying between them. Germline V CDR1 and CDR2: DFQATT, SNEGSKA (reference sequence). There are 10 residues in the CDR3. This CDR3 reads CSAFDVEQFF. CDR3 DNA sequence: TGCAGTGCTTTCGACGTGGAGCAGTTCTTC.

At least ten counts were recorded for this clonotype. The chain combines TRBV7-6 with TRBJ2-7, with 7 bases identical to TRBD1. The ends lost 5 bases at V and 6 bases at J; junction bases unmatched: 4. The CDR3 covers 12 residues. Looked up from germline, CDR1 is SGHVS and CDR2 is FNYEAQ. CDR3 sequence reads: CASSETGREQYF. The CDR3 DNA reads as TGTGCCAGCAGCGAGACAGGGCGCGAGCAGTACTTC.

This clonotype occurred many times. The CDR3 loop reads CASSNTRGEVYGYTF. As DNA, the CDR3 is TGTGCCAGCAGCAACACACGGGGCGAAGTCTATGGCTACACCTTC. The J gene is TRBJ1-2, the V gene TRBV7-2, with D perhaps TRBD1 (5 bases). The CDR3 has 15 amino acids. Germline lookup yields CDR1 SGHTA and CDR2 FQGNSA. V was pared by 5 bases and J by 4 bases, with 17 bases between.

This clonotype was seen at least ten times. The CDR3 DNA reads as TGTGCCAGCAGCGTCCATAGCGTTAGAACAGATACGCAGTATTTT. Translated, it gives CASSVHSVRTDTQYF. The chain carries TRBV7-3 and TRBJ2-3; a weak D match, TRBD2 (5 bases). The CDR3 contains 15 residues. The V end lost 5 bases, the J end lost 3 bases, and 15 bases lay between the germline ends. Germline V lookup: CDR1 SGHTA, CDR2 FQGTGA. Full variable domain (missing parts from reference TRBV7-3 and TRBJ2-3): GAGVSQTPSNKVTEKGKYVELRCDPISGHTALYWYRQSLGQGPEFLIYFQGTGAADDSGLPNDRFFAVRPEGSVSTLKIQRTERGDSAVYLCASSVHSVRTDTQYFGPGTRLTVL.

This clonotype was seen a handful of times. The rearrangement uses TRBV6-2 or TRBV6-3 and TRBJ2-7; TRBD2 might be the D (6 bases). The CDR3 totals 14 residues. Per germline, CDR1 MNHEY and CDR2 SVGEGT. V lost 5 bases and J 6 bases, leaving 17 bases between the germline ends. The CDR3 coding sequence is TGTGCCAGCAGTCCCCGACTAGAACTCTTCGAGCAGTACTTC. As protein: CASSPRLELFEQYF.

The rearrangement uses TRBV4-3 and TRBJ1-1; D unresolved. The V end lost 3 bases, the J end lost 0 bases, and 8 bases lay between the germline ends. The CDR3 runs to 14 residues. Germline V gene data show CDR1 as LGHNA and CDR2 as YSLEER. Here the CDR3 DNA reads TGCGCCAGCAGCCAGGAACGGGTGAACACTGAAGCTTTCTTT. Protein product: CASSQERVNTEAFF.

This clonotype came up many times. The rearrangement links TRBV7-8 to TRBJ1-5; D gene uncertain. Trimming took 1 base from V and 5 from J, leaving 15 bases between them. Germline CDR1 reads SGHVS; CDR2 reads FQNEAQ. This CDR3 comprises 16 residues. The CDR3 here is CASSLGGPSSYQPQHF. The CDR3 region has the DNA TGTGCCAGCAGCTTAGGTGGACCTAGTTCTTATCAGCCCCAGCATTTT.

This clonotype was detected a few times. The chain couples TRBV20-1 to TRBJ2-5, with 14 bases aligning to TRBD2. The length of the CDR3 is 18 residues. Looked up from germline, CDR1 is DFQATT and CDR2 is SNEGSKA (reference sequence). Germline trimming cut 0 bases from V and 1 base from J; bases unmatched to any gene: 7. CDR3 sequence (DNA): TGCAGTGCTAGAGATCTGGGGACTAGCGGGGGAATCCAAGAGACCCAGTACTTC. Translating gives CSARDLGTSGGIQETQYF.

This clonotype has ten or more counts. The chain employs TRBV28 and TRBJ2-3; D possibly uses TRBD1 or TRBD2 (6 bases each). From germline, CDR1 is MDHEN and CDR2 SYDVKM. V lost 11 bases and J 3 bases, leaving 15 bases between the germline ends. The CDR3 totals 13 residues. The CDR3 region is CAGGGGVTDTQYF. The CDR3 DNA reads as TGTGCCGGCGGAGGGGGTGTGACAGATACGCAGTATTTT.

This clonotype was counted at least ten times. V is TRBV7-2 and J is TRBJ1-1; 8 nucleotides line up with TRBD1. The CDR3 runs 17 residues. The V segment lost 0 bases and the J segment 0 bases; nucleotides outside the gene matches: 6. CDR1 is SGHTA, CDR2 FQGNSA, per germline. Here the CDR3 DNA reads TGTGCCAGCAGCTTAGCTGGCCCAGGGGGCTTGAACACTGAAGCTTTCTTT. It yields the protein CASSLAGPGGLNTEAFF.